This is a list of T cell receptor beta chains from one sample in a study of T-cell memory formation after mild COVID-19. TCRdb called the 5' RACE reads again in MiXCR, with one record for every CDR3 protein. The sample has hundreds of thousands of distinct CDR3 sequences, around 21% seen once; the top ten hold around 12%. The sample taken for sequencing was PBMCs or a T cell subset sorted from them (not recorded which). The receptors shown here come from an adult woman who had mild COVID-19 (a few samples of this study predate the infection). Cell type and time point are not known. Each CDR3 is given with its conserved first and last residue. The order of the fields is D gene, J gene, clone size, V gene, CDR3 DNA, CDR3 protein. D genes are given only for firm matches. Some rows mark clone size as missing; the rest say once, few, many or name a class of expanded clone.

D gene: NA
J gene: TRBJ2-7
clone size: NA
V gene: TRBV2
CDR3 DNA: TGTGCCAGCAGTGGACAGTTTTCCTACGAGCAGTACTTC
CDR3 protein: CASSGQFSYEQYF

D gene: TRBD1
J gene: TRBJ2-1
clone size: NA
V gene: TRBV10-3
CDR3 DNA: TGTGCCATCAGTGACCTCCGACAGGGAGAGTTCTTC
CDR3 protein: CAISDLRQGEFF

D gene: TRBD2
J gene: TRBJ2-7
clone size: many
V gene: TRBV20-1
CDR3 DNA: TGCAGTGCGAGGGGGAGCGGGGGGTTTTTCTACGAGCAGTACTTC
CDR3 protein: CSARGSGGFFYEQYF

D gene: NA
J gene: TRBJ2-1
clone size: few
V gene: TRBV24-1
CDR3 DNA: TGTGCCACCAGTGAAGCCTCCGGGACGGTTTACAATGAGCAGTTCTTC
CDR3 protein: CATSEASGTVYNEQFF

D gene: NA
J gene: TRBJ2-2
clone size: NA
V gene: TRBV19
CDR3 DNA: TGTGCCAGTAGTTCCGGGACCGCCAAGCTGTTTTTT
CDR3 protein: CASSSGTAKLFF

D gene: NA
J gene: TRBJ2-1
clone size: NA
V gene: TRBV12-3/TRBV12-4
CDR3 DNA: TGTGCCAGCTCGGGGGAAGAGCAGTTCTTC
CDR3 protein: CASSGEEQFF

D gene: NA
J gene: TRBJ2-2
clone size: few
V gene: TRBV7-7
CDR3 DNA: TGTGCTAGCAGCCAAGCGGGCACAGGGGACACCGGGGAGCTGTTTTTT
CDR3 protein: CASSQAGTGDTGELFF

D gene: NA
J gene: TRBJ2-5
clone size: NA
V gene: TRBV5-6
CDR3 DNA: TGTGCAACCCAAAACGGGCAGTACGAAGAGACCCAGTACTTC
CDR3 protein: CATQNGQYEETQYF

D gene: NA
J gene: TRBJ2-7
clone size: NA
V gene: TRBV7-2
CDR3 DNA: TGTGCCAGCAGCTCCGGGGCTATCGCGAACAGCATAATCTACGAGCAGTACTTC
CDR3 protein: CASSSGAIANSIIYEQYF

D gene: TRBD2
J gene: TRBJ2-5
clone size: many
V gene: TRBV7-9
CDR3 DNA: TGTGCCAGCAGCTCACCTTATAGCGGGCAAGAGACCCAGTACTTC
CDR3 protein: CASSSPYSGQETQYF

D gene: NA
J gene: TRBJ1-4
clone size: NA
V gene: TRBV7-2
CDR3 DNA: TGTGCCAGCAGCTCTCCCGACAGGAATGAAAAACTGTTTTTT
CDR3 protein: CASSSPDRNEKLFF

D gene: NA
J gene: TRBJ1-2
clone size: NA
V gene: TRBV5-1
CDR3 DNA: TGCGCCAGCAGCGAAAGGGACTATGGCTACACCTTC
CDR3 protein: CASSERDYGYTF

D gene: NA
J gene: TRBJ2-3
clone size: few
V gene: TRBV7-3
CDR3 DNA: TGTGCCAGCGCACAGGCTCCGCAGAAAGATACGCAGTATTTT
CDR3 protein: CASAQAPQKDTQYF

D gene: NA
J gene: TRBJ2-7
clone size: NA
V gene: TRBV19
CDR3 DNA: TGTGCCAGTAGTTCTACGGGACGCGTGTCCGAGCAGTACTTC
CDR3 protein: CASSSTGRVSEQYF

D gene: TRBD1
J gene: TRBJ1-1
clone size: few
V gene: TRBV15
CDR3 DNA: TGTGCCATCACCAGGACAGGACTGAACACTGAAGCTTTCTTT
CDR3 protein: CAITRTGLNTEAFF

D gene: TRBD1
J gene: TRBJ1-5
clone size: NA
V gene: TRBV6-7
CDR3 DNA: TGTGCCAGCAGTTACTCGTTTCAACGACAGGGTGTAAATCAGCCCCAGCATTTT
CDR3 protein: CASSYSFQRQGVNQPQHF

D gene: TRBD2
J gene: TRBJ2-7
clone size: few
V gene: TRBV6-2/TRBV6-3
CDR3 DNA: TGTGCCAGCCGGGACTACTCCTACGAGCAGTACTTC
CDR3 protein: CASRDYSYEQYF

D gene: TRBD2
J gene: TRBJ2-5
clone size: NA
V gene: TRBV5-6
CDR3 DNA: TGTGCCAGCAGCTCTCCGACTAGCGGGAGTTACCAAGAGACCCAGTACTTC
CDR3 protein: CASSSPTSGSYQETQYF

D gene: TRBD1
J gene: TRBJ2-5
clone size: NA
V gene: TRBV6-6
CDR3 DNA: TGTGCCAGCAGGACAGGGGGTGGGGAGACCCAGTACTTC
CDR3 protein: CASRTGGGETQYF

D gene: NA
J gene: TRBJ2-7
clone size: many
V gene: TRBV4-2
CDR3 DNA: TGTGCCAGCAGCCAAGGGAGCGAGCAGTACTTC
CDR3 protein: CASSQGSEQYF

D gene: NA
J gene: TRBJ2-1
clone size: NA
V gene: TRBV27
CDR3 DNA: TGTGCCAGCAGTCCCTGGGACGCCTACAATGAGCAGTTCTTC
CDR3 protein: CASSPWDAYNEQFF

D gene: NA
J gene: TRBJ2-3
clone size: NA
V gene: TRBV10-3
CDR3 DNA: TGTGCCACCTGGTTTAAGGGTACGCAGTATTTT
CDR3 protein: CATWFKGTQYF

D gene: NA
J gene: TRBJ2-1
clone size: NA
V gene: TRBV6-5
CDR3 DNA: TGTGCCAGCAGTTTCAGGGAGCCCGGGGAATTTCAGCAGTTCTTC
CDR3 protein: CASSFREPGEFQQFF

D gene: NA
J gene: TRBJ1-2
clone size: few
V gene: TRBV2
CDR3 DNA: TGTGCCAGCAGTGATGTTCCGGAGGGTATGAGGGGCTACACCTTC
CDR3 protein: CASSDVPEGMRGYTF

D gene: NA
J gene: TRBJ1-1
clone size: few
V gene: TRBV7-6
CDR3 DNA: TGTGCCAGCAGCTTAGGATCCGGTGCGTCGGGGACTGAAGCTTTCTTT
CDR3 protein: CASSLGSGASGTEAFF

D gene: TRBD1
J gene: TRBJ1-1
clone size: many
V gene: TRBV12-3/TRBV12-4
CDR3 DNA: TGTGCCAGCAGTACAGGGGGCGGGGTAGGCACTGAAGCTTTCTTT
CDR3 protein: CASSTGGGVGTEAFF